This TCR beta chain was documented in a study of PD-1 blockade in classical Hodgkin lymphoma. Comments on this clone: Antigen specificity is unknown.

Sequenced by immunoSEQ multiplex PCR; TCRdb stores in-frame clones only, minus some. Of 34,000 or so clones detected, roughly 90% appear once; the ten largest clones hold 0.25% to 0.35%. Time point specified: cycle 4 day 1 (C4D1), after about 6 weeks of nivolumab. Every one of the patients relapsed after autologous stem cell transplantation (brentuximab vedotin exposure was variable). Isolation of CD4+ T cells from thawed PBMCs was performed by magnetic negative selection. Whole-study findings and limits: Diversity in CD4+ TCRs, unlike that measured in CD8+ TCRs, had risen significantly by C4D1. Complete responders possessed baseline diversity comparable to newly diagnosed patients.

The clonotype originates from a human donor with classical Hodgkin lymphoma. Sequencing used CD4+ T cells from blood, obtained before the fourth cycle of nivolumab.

For the CDR3, the DNA is TGTGCCAGCAGTACCAGGGATAACTATGGCTACACCTTC. It is translated as CASSTRDNYGYTF. The chain carries TRBV27 and TRBJ1-2, with D maybe TRBD1 (5 bases). The CDR3 consists of 13 residues. The V end was cut by 5 bases, the J end by 1 base, with 8 bases between. Germline-derived CDR1 and CDR2 are MNHEY and SMNVEV (reference sequence).